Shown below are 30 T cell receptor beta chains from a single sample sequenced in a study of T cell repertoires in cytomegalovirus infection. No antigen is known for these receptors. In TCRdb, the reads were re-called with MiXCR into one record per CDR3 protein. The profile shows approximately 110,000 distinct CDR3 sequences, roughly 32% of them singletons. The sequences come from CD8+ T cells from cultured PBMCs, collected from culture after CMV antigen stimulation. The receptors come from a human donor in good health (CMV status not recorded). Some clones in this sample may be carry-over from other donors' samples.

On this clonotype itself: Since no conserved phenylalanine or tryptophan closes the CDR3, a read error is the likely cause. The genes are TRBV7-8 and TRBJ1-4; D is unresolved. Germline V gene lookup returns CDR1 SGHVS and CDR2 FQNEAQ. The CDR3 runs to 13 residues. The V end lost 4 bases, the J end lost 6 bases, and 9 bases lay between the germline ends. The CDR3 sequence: CASSSREYEKLFS. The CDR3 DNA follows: TGTGCCAGCAGCTCCCGGGAATATGAAAAACTGTTTTCT.

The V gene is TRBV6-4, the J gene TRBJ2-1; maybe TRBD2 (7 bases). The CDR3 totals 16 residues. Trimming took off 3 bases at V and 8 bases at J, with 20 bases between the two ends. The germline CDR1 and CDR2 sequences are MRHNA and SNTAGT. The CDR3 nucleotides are TGTGCCAGCAGTGAACGTGGGGGGGGCGGGGACGATGAGCAGTTCTTC. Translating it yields CASSERGGGGDDEQFF.

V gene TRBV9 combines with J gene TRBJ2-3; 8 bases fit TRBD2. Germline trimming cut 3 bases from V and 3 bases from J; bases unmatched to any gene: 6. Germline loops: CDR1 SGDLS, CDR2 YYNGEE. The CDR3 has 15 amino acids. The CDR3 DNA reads TGTGCCAGCAGCGCCGAAGGCGGGGGGACAGATACGCAGTATTTT. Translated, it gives CASSAEGGGTDTQYF.

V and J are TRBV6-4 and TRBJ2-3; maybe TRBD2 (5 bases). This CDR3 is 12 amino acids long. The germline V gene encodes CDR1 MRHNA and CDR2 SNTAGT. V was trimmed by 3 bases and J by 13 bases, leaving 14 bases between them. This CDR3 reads CASSDSSGMEYF. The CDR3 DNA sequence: TGTGCCAGCAGTGATTCGTCCGGGATGGAGTATTTT.

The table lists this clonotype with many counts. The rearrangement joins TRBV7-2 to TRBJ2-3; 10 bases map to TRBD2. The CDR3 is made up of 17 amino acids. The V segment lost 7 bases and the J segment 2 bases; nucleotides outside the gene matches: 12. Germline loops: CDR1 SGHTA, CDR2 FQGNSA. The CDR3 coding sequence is TGTGCCAGCAAAGTTTGGCTAGCGGGGGCCAACACAGATACGCAGTATTTT. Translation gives CASKVWLAGANTDTQYF.

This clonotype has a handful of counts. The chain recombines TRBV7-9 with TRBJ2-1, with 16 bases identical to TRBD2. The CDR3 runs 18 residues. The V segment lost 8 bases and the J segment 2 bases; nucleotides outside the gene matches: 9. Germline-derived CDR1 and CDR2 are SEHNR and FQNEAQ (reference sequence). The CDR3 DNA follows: TGTGCCAGCCCGAGCCCGGGACTAGCGGGGGGGGCCTACAATGAGCAGTTCTTC. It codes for CASPSPGLAGGAYNEQFF.

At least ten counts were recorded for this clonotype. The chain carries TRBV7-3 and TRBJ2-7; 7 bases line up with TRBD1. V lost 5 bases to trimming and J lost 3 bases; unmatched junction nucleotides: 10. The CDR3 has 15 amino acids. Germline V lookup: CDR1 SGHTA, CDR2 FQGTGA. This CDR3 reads CASSLEGAPNYEQYF. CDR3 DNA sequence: TGTGCCAGCAGCCTCGAGGGGGCTCCTAACTACGAGCAGTACTTC.

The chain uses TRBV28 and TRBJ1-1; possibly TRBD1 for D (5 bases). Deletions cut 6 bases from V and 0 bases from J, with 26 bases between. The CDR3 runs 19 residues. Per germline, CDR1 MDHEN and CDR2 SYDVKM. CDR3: CASSIPTAPEQGMNTEAFF. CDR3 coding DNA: TGTGCCAGCAGCATACCCACCGCCCCCGAGCAGGGAATGAACACTGAAGCTTTCTTT.

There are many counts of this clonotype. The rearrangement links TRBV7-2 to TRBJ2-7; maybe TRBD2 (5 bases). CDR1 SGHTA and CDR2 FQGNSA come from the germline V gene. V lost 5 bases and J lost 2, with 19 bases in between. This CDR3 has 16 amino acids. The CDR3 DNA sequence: TGTGCCAGCAGCCCCGCCGGGCAGTCGAGGGCCTACGAGCAGTACTTC. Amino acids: CASSPAGQSRAYEQYF.

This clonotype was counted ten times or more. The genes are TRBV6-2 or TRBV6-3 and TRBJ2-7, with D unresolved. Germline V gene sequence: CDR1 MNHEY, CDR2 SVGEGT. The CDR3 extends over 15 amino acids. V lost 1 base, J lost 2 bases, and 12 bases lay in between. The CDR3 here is CASSYYQSNTYEQYF. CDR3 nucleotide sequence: TGTGCCAGCAGTTACTACCAGTCCAATACCTACGAGCAGTACTTC.

The CDR3 loop is CASSQATGAVHYGYTF. The CDR3 nucleotides read TGCGCCAGCAGCCAAGCAACAGGGGCAGTACACTATGGCTACACCTTC. The chain joins TRBV4-3 to TRBJ1-2; 7 bases line up with TRBD1. Losses at the gene ends were 1 base for V and 3 bases for J; bases not matched to a gene: 8. Germline V lookup: CDR1 LGHNA, CDR2 YSLEER. The CDR3 runs to 16 residues.

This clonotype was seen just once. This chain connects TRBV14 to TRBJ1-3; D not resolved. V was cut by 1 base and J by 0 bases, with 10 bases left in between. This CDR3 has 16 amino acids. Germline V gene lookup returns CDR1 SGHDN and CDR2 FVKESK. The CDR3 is CASSQGWDYSGNTIYF. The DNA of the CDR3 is TGTGCCAGCAGCCAAGGCTGGGATTACTCTGGAAACACCATATATTTT.

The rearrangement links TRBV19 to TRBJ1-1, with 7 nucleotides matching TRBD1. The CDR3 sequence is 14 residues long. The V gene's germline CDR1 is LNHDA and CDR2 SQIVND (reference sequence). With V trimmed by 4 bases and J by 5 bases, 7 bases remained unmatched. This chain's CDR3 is CASSTPTGLTEAFF. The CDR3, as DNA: TGTGCCAGTAGTACCCCGACAGGGTTGACTGAAGCTTTCTTT.

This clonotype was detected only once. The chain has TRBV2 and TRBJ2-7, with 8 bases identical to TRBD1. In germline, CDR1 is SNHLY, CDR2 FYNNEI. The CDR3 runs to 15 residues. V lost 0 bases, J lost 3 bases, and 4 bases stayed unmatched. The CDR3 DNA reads TGTGCCAGCAGTGAAGCGCCGGGACAGGTCTACGAGCAGTACTTC. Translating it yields CASSEAPGQVYEQYF. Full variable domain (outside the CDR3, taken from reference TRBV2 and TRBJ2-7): EPEVTQTPSHQVTQMGQEVILRCVPISNHLYFYWYRQILGQKVEFLVSFYNNEISEKSEIFDDQFSVERPDGSNFTLKIRSTKLEDSAMYFCASSEAPGQVYEQYFGPGTRLTVT.

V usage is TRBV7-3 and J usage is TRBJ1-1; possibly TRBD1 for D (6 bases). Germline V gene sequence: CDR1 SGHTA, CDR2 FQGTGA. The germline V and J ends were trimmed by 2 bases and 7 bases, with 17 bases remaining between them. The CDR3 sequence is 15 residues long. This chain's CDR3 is CASSLVFGRGSEAFF. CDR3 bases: TGTGCCAGCAGCTTAGTATTTGGCAGGGGCAGTGAAGCTTTCTTT.

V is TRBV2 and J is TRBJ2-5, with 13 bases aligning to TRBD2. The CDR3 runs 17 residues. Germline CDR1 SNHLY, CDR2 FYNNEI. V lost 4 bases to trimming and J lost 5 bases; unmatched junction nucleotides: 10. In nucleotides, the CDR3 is TGTGCCAGCAGTGTAACTAGCGGGGGGGTCATGGTGGAGACCCAGTACTTC. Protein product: CASSVTSGGVMVETQYF.

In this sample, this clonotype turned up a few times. CDR3 bases: TGTGCCAGCTCGGGTCCGGGGGATGGAGATACGCAGTATTTT. Its translation: CASSGPGDGDTQYF. The V and J genes are TRBV18 and TRBJ2-3; D is possibly TRBD2 (6 bases). Germline loops: CDR1 KGHSH, CDR2 LQKENI. CDR3 length: 14 amino acids. The V end lost 6 bases, the J end lost 5 bases, and 15 bases lay between the germline ends.

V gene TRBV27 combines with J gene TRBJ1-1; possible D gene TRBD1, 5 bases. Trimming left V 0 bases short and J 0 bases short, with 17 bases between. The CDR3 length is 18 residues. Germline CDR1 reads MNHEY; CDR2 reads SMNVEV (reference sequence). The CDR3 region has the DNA TGTGCCAGCAGTTTATCCCCGGGGGTAGCCTCCTTGAACACTGAAGCTTTCTTT. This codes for CASSLSPGVASLNTEAFF.

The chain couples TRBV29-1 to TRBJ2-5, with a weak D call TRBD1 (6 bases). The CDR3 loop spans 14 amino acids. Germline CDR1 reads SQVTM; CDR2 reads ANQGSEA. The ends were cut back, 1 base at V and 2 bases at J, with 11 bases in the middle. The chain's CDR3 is CSVEAAGDQETQYF. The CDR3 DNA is TGCAGCGTTGAAGCCGCAGGGGATCAAGAGACCCAGTACTTC.

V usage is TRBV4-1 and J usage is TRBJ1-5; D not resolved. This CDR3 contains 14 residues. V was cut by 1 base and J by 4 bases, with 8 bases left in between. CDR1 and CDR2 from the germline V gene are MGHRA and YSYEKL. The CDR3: CASSQGTGNQPQHF. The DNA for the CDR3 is TGCGCCAGCAGCCAAGGGACGGGAAATCAGCCCCAGCATTTT.

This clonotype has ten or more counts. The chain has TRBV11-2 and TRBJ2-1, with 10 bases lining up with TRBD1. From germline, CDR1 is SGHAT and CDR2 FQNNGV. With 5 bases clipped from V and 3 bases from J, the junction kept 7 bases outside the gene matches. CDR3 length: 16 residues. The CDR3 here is CASSAVWDRGYNEQFF. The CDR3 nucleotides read TGTGCCAGCAGCGCGGTTTGGGACAGGGGCTACAATGAGCAGTTCTTC.

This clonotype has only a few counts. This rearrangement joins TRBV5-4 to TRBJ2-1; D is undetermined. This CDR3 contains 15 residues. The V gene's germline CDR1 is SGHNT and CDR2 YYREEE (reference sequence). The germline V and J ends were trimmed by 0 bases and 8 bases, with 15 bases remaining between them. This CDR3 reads CASSLAGMGMDEQFF. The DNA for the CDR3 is TGTGCCAGCAGCTTGGCTGGGATGGGAATGGATGAGCAGTTCTTC.

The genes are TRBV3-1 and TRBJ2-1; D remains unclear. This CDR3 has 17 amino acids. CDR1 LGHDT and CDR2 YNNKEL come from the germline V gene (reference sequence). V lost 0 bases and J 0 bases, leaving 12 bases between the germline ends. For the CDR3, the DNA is TGTGCCAGCAGCCAAGATTGGGCAGTTAGCTCCTACAATGAGCAGTTCTTC. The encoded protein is CASSQDWAVSSYNEQFF.

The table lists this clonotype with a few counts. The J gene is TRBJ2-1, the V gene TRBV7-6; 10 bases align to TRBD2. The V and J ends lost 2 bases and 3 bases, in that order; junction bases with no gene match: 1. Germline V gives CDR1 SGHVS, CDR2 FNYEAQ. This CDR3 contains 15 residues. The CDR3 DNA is TGTGCCAGCAGCTTAAGCGGGGGGGTCTACAATGAGCAGTTCTTC. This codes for CASSLSGGVYNEQFF.

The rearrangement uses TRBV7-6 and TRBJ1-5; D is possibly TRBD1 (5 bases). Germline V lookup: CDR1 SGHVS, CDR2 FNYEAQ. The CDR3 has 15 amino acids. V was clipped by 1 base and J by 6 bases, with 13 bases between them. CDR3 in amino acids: CASSLGAGIGQPQHF. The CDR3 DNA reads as TGTGCCAGCAGCTTAGGGGCAGGGATCGGTCAGCCCCAGCATTTT.

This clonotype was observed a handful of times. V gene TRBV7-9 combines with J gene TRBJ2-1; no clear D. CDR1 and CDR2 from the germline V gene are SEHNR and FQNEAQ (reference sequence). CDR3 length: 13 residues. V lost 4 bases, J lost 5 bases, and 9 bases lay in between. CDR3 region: CASSSRWDNEQFF. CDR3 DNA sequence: TGTGCCAGCAGCTCCCGATGGGACAATGAGCAGTTCTTC.

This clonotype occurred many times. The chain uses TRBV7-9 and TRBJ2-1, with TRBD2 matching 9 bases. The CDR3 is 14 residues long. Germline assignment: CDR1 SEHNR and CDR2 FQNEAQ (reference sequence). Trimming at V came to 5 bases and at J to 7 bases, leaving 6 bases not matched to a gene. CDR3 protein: CASSQPGLANEQFF. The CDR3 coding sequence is TGTGCCAGCAGCCAACCGGGACTAGCTAATGAGCAGTTCTTC.

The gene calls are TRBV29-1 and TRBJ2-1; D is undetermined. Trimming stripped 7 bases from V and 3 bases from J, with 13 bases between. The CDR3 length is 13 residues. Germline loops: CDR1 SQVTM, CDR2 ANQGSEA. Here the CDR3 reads CSAPSSDYNEQFF. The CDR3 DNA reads TGCAGCGCTCCCAGTTCAGACTACAATGAGCAGTTCTTC.

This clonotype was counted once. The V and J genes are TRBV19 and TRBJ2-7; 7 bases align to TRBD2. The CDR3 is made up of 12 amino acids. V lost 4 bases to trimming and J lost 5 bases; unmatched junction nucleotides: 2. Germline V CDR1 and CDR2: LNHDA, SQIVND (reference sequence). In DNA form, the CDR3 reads TGTGCCAGTAGTAGGGGAGGGGACGAGCAGTACTTC. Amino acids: CASSRGGDEQYF.

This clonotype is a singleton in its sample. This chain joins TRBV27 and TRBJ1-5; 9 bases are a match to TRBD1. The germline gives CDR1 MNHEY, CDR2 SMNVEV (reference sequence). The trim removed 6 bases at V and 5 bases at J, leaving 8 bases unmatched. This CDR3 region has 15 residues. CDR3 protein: CASSRTGEEDQPQHF. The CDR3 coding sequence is TGTGCCAGCAGCCGGACAGGGGAGGAGGATCAGCCCCAGCATTTT.